This TCR beta chain was obtained from a study of CD8+CD57+ T cells in acquired aplastic anemia. Individuals selected for sequencing had exhibited CD8+CD57+ cell expansion on flow cytometry. Patients had not yet gotten any therapy when their blood was taken for sampling. Study outcomes and limitations: Comparison of patients with controls identified twenty-nine shared CD8+ CDR3 sequences.

In the case of this clonotype: The antigen is undetermined.

The V gene's germline CDR1 is KGHDR and CDR2 SFDVKD. The CDR3 totals 21 residues. The V and J ends lost 5 bases and 2 bases, in that order; junction bases with no gene match: 20. Profiling that covered TCR beta VDJ and CDR3 relied on genomic DNA as its template. One entry per CDR3 protein results from TCRdb running MiXCR on the reads. The sample lists hundreds of thousands of distinct CDR3 sequences, around 32% seen once, with roughly 0.89% in the top ten. This clonotype originated in a human donor with aplastic anemia. What was sequenced was sorted CD4+, CD8+, or CD8+CD57+ T cells (not recorded which) from PBMCs. The gene calls are TRBV24-1 and TRBJ2-1, with TRBD2 matching 10 bases. The CDR3 DNA sequence: TGTGCCACCAGTGGTAGGACCTTTGGGCTAGCGGGAGCCACCCCCTACAATGAGCAGTTCTTC. Translated, it gives CATSGRTFGLAGATPYNEQFF.